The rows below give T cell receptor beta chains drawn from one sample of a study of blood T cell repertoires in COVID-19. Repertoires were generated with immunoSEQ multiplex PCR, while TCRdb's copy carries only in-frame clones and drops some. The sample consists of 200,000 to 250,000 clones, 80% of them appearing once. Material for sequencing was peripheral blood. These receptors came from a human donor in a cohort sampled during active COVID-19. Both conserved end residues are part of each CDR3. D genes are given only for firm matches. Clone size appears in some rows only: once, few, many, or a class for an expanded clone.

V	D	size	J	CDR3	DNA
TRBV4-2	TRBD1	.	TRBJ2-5	CASSQGGQGVETQYF	TGTGCCAGCAGCCAAGGAGGCCAGGGGGTGGAGACCCAGTACTTC
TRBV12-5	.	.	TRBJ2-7	CASGRDPYEQYF	TGTGCTAGTGGGCGGGATCCCTACGAGCAGTACTTC
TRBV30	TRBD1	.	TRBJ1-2	CAWNGIRDRANYGYTF	TGTGCCTGGAATGGAATTCGGGACAGGGCTAACTATGGCTACACCTTC
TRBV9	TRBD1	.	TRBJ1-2	CASSLRLLDRGDGYTF	TGTGCCAGCAGCTTGCGCTTATTAGACAGGGGGGATGGCTACACCTTC
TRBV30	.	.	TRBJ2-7	CAWSSRDFYEQYF	TGTGCCTGGAGTTCTCGGGACTTCTACGAGCAGTACTTC
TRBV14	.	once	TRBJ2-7	CASSQDLGNEQYF	TGTGCCAGCAGCCAAGATCTCGGGAACGAGCAGTACTTC
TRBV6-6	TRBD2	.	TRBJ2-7	CASSLHPRVAGGYEQYF	TGTGCCAGCAGTCTCCATCCTCGGGTAGCGGGAGGGTACGAGCAGTACTTC
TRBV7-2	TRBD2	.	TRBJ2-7	CASSLGTGGFYEQYF	TGTGCCAGCAGCTTGGGCACGGGGGGGTTCTACGAGCAGTACTTC
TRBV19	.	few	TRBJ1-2	CASNKQGVDYGYTF	TGTGCCAGTAATAAACAGGGAGTAGACTATGGCTACACCTTC
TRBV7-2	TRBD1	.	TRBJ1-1	CASSGTGDTEAFF	TGTGCCAGCAGCGGGACAGGGGACACTGAAGCTTTCTTT
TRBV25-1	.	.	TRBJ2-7	CASSEELYEQYF	TGTGCCAGCAGTGAGGAGCTCTACGAGCAGTACTTC
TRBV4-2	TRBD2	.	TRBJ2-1	CASSLGTSGLGNEQFF	TGTGCCAGCAGCCTCGGGACTAGCGGCCTGGGGAATGAGCAGTTCTTC
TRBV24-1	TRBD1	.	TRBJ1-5	CATGTGGGESGNQPQHF	TGTGCCACCGGGACAGGGGGGGGTGAAAGCGGCAATCAGCCCCAGCATTTT
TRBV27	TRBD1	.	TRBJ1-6	CASSPEGARNSPLHF	TGTGCCAGCAGTCCAGAGGGGGCGCGGAATTCACCCCTCCACTTT
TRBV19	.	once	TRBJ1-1	CASSLFLGQADLAFF	TGTGCCAGTAGCCTATTCCTGGGTCAGGCTGATTTGGCTTTCTTT
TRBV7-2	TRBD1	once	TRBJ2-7	CASSPGQTSYEQYF	TGTGCCAGCAGCCCGGGACAGACCTCCTACGAGCAGTACTTC
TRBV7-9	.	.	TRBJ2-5	CASSLVQWQETQYF	TGTGCCAGCAGCTTAGTGCAGTGGCAAGAGACCCAGTACTTC
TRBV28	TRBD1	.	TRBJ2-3	CASGTGADTQYF	TGTGCCAGCGGGACAGGGGCAGATACGCAGTATTTT
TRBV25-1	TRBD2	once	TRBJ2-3	CASSVGLAGDSDTQYF	TGTGCCAGCAGTGTCGGACTAGCGGGGGACTCAGATACGCAGTATTTT
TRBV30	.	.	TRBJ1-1	CAWSSPGTEAFF	TGTGCCTGGAGTTCTCCGGGGACTGAAGCTTTCTTT
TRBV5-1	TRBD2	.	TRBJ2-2	CASSPSGANTGELFF	TGCGCCAGCAGCCCTAGCGGGGCAAACACCGGGGAGCTGTTTTTT
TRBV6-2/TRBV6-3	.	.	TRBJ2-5	CASSYGQFETQYF	TGTGCCAGCAGTTACGGGCAGTTCGAGACCCAGTACTTC
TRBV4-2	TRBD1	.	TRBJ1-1	CASSQDFLTGGRTEAFF	TGTGCCAGCAGCCAAGATTTCTTGACAGGGGGCCGAACTGAAGCTTTCTTT
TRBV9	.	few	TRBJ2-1	CASSVARFSSHEQFF	TGTGCCAGCAGCGTAGCGCGATTCTCCTCCCATGAGCAGTTCTTC
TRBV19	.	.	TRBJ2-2	CASSIRRDTGELFF	TGTGCCAGTAGTATCAGGAGGGACACCGGGGAGCTGTTTTTT
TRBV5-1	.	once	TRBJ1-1	CASSLSTGPNTEAFF	TGCGCCAGCAGCTTGTCCACAGGGCCCAACACTGAAGCTTTCTTT
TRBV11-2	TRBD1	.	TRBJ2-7	CASSFNRGSYEQYF	TGTGCCAGCAGCTTCAACAGGGGATCCTACGAGCAGTACTTC
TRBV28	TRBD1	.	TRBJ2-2	CASSTIGQGRAGELFF	TGTGCCAGCAGCACCATCGGACAGGGCAGGGCCGGGGAGCTGTTTTTT
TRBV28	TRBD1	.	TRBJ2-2	CASSSPGQGGTGELFF	TGTGCCAGCAGCTCACCAGGACAGGGGGGAACCGGGGAGCTGTTTTTT
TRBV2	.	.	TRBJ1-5	CASSQGSNQPQHF	TGTGCCAGCAGTCAGGGTTCTAATCAGCCCCAGCATTTT
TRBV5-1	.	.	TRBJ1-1	CASMRGAMNTEAFF	TGCGCCAGCATGCGGGGGGCGATGAACACTGAAGCTTTCTTT
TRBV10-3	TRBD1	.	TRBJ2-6	CAISQTGTGIVSGANVLTF	TGTGCCATCAGTCAAACCGGGACAGGGATTGTCTCTGGGGCCAACGTCCTGACTTTC
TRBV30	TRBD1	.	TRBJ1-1	CAWSVLGNRGRGSTEAFF	TGTGCCTGGAGTGTACTGGGGAACAGGGGGCGAGGGAGCACTGAAGCTTTCTTT
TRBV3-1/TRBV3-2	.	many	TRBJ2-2	CASSPPLGPTDTGELFF	TGTGCCAGCAGCCCCCCTTTGGGCCCGACGGACACCGGGGAGCTGTTTTTT
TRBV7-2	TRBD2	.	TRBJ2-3	CATAVASGGTDTQYF	TGTGCCACCGCAGTAGCTAGCGGGGGCACAGATACGCAGTATTTT
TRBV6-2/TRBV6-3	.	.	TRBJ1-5	CASSYLGAAQPQHF	TGTGCCAGCAGTTATTTAGGGGCTGCTCAGCCCCAGCATTTT
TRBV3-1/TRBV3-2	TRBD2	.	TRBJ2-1	CASSQERVRLAGGVGEQFF	TGTGCCAGCAGCCAAGAAAGGGTAAGACTAGCGGGAGGAGTGGGTGAGCAGTTCTTC
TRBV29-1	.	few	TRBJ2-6	CSVGDLNSGANVLTF	TGCAGCGTCGGGGACTTAAACTCTGGGGCCAACGTCCTGACTTTC
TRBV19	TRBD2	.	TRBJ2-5	CASSSLAGDRKETQYF	TGTGCCAGTTCTTCACTAGCGGGGGACCGGAAGGAGACCCAGTACTTC
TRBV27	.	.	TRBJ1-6	CASSQKAGQTYSPLHF	TGTGCCAGCAGTCAAAAGGCAGGGCAAACTTATTCACCCCTCCACTTT
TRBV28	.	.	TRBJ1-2	CASSSPTYGYTF	TGTGCCAGCAGTTCTCCGACTTATGGCTACACCTTC
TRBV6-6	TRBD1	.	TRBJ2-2	CASSYSRTGNGELFF	TGTGCCAGCAGTTACTCCCGGACAGGGAACGGGGAGCTGTTTTTT
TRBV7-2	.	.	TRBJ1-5	CASSLARAGDQPQHF	TGTGCCAGCAGCTTAGCGAGGGCAGGGGATCAGCCCCAGCATTTT
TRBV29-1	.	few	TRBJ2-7	CSVDLGNEQYF	TGCAGCGTTGACCTCGGGAACGAGCAGTACTTC
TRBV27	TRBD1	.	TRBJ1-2	CASSSRGRGTGDYGYTF	TGTGCCAGCAGTTCGAGAGGAAGAGGGACAGGGGACTATGGCTACACCTTC
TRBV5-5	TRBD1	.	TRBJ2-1	CASSPRDRAYNEQFF	TGTGCCAGCAGCCCCCGGGACAGGGCCTACAATGAGCAGTTCTTC